Listed below are T cell receptor beta chains from one sample, sequenced in a study of control samples from healthy donors and cancer patients. Clones were sequenced by immunoSEQ multiplex PCR, and TCRdb holds only the in-frame ones, with some missing. The sample has about 120,000 clones; around 92% are singletons. Sequenced: PBMCs. Every receptor here comes from a man of 80 years or more with head and neck cancer. Both conserved end residues are trimmed from each CDR3.

v_call	j_call	cdr3_aa
TRBV6-5	TRBJ1-3	ATSGISGNTIY
TRBV5-5	TRBJ2-1	ASSLEGTNEQF
TRBV2	TRBJ2-7	ASIIGIPNSYEQY
TRBV6-6	TRBJ2-7	ASKSGSSSYEQY
TRBV7-8	TRBJ2-7	ASSALLAGGPSSAEQY
TRBV10-3	TRBJ2-2	AISPEASGFFAANTGELF
TRBV29-1	TRBJ2-1	SAVGDYSYNEQF
TRBV5-1	TRBJ2-6	ASSLLWQGTGANVLT
TRBV15	TRBJ1-5	ATSLFDRGRNQPQH
TRBV18	TRBJ2-1	ASSPQRTSGTHNEQF
TRBV28	TRBJ2-3	ASTLGITDTQY
TRBV5-1	TRBJ2-5	ASSLGRGTGFKETQY
TRBV7-9	TRBJ2-5	ASSPEYQETQY
TRBV10-3	TRBJ2-3	AISESTDTQY
TRBV5-1	TRBJ2-3	ASSAGVGTDTQY
TRBV30	TRBJ2-1	AWSGSFGRLDEQF
TRBV6-4	TRBJ1-6	ASRGTVGSPLH
TRBV10-1	TRBJ2-1	ASSPLAGGRPNEQF
TRBV15	TRBJ2-7	ATSTQLSLHRGALYEQY
TRBV5-6	TRBJ1-1	ASSPTGNTEAF
TRBV5-5	TRBJ2-6	ASSSSALEANVLT
TRBV7-9	TRBJ2-3	ASSFGGAFVDTQY
TRBV7-2	TRBJ2-3	ASSFGGYRTDTQY
TRBV6-6	TRBJ1-6	ASSYRQGDNSPLH
TRBV18	TRBJ2-1	ASSGQTSAFYNEQF
TRBV2	TRBJ1-3	AGGTGNTIY
TRBV18	TRBJ1-6	ASSPGPLRQSYNSPLH
TRBV6-1	TRBJ2-7	ASSEAFLGGSYEQY
TRBV6-5	TRBJ2-1	ASVISSYNEQF